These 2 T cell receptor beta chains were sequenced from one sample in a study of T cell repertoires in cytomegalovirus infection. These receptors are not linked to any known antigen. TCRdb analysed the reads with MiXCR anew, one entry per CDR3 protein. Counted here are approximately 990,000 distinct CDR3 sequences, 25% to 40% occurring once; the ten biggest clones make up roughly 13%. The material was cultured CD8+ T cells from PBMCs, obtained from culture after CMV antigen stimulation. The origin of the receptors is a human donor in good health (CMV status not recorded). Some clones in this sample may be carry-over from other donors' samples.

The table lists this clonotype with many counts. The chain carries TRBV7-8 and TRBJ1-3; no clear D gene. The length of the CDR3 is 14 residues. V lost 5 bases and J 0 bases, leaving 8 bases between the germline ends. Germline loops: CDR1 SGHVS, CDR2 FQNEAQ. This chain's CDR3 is CASSLLSSGNTIYF. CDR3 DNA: TGTGCCAGCAGCCTCCTGAGCTCTGGAAACACCATATATTTT.

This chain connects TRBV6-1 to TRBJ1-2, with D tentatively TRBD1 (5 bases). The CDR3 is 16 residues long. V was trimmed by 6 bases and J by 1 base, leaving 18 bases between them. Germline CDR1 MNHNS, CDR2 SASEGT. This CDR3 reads CASSLSDISYNYGYTF. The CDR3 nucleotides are TGTGCCAGCAGCCTCTCGGACATAAGCTATAACTATGGCTACACCTTC.